Shown below are 10 T cell receptor beta chains from a single sample sequenced in a study of post-analysis software for immune sequencing data. Overall study results and limits: The study found TRBV5-6, TRBV5-1 and TRBV20-1 among a few TRBV segments more frequent in patients than controls.

Their antigens remain unidentified. Unique molecular identifiers were present in the TCR beta cDNA libraries. TCRdb ran MiXCR on the PCR reads and lists one entry per CDR3 protein. The sample includes roughly 730,000 distinct CDR3 sequences, roughly 30% of them seen just once. The sample comprised blood. The receptors were gathered from a girl under 18 with multiple sclerosis.

The V and J genes are TRBV5-1 and TRBJ2-3; the D gene is possibly TRBD2 (6 bases). Germline CDR1 and CDR2: SGHRS and YFSETQ. Trimming stripped 3 bases from V and 3 bases from J, with 14 bases between. CDR3 length equals 15 residues. DNA for the CDR3: TGCGCCAGCAGCTCGCTAACGGGAGAGACAGATACGCAGTATTTT. Translating it yields CASSSLTGETDTQYF.

This clonotype came up a few times. V usage is TRBV9 and J usage is TRBJ1-2; D uncertain. With 4 bases removed from V and 4 bases from J, the gap between germline ends came to 17 bases. This CDR3 has 15 amino acids. Germline V lookup: CDR1 SGDLS, CDR2 YYNGEE. CDR3 DNA sequence: TGTGCCAGCAGCTCCGGGAGTCCGCTGGGCTATGGCTACACCTTC. This sequence encodes CASSSGSPLGYGYTF.

This chain connects TRBV12-3 or TRBV12-4 to TRBJ2-5; D perhaps matches TRBD2 (5 bases). The CDR3 sequence is 14 residues long. The V gene lost 6 bases and the J gene lost 5 bases, with 16 bases spanning the gap. In nucleotides, the CDR3 is TGTGCCAGCAGCCCAGACCTAACGGGGGAGACCCAGTACTTC. It yields the protein CASSPDLTGETQYF.

This clonotype was observed a handful of times. V and J are TRBV29-1 and TRBJ2-5; D tentatively fits TRBD1 or TRBD2 (6 bases each). CDR1 SQVTM and CDR2 ANQGSEA come from the germline V gene. The V end was cut by 3 bases, the J end by 4 bases, with 18 bases between. This CDR3 spans 15 amino acids. In DNA, the CDR3 is TGCAGCGTTGAGAGAGCAGGGGTGGGGGGAGAGACCCAGTACTTC. Translated: CSVERAGVGGETQYF.

Comments on this clonotype: Its ends do not fully match the called genes, so a read error is possible. The chain is built from TRBV10-3 and TRBJ2-3, with unresolved D. The CDR3 length is 13 residues. CDR1 and CDR2 from the germline V gene are ENHRY and SYGVKD. The CDR3 loop is CAVRGVSTDTQYF. Written as DNA, the CDR3 is TGTGCCGTCAGAGGAGTGAGCACAGATACGCAGTATTTT.

This clonotype was detected a few times. This chain joins TRBV15 and TRBJ2-4, with D perhaps TRBD1 (5 bases). Germline V gene lookup returns CDR1 LNHNV and CDR2 YYDKDF (reference sequence). V lost 3 bases, J lost 1 base, and 10 bases lay in between. This CDR3 has 15 residues. The CDR3 region has the DNA TGTGCCACCAGCAGTTTTTCAGGGGCCAAAAACATTCAGTACTTC. Translation: CATSSFSGAKNIQYF.

This clonotype has more than one count but fewer than ten. The V call is TRBV20-1, the J call TRBJ1-2; D may be TRBD1 (5 bases). The germline gives CDR1 DFQATT, CDR2 SNEGSKA (reference sequence). The CDR3 totals 13 residues. V was pared by 5 bases and J by 4 bases, with 14 bases between. Written as DNA, the CDR3 is TGCAGTGCTGTTCCGGGACGGGCCTATGGCTACACCTTC. This encodes CSAVPGRAYGYTF.

This clonotype was seen more than once but under ten times. The V call is TRBV20-1, the J call TRBJ2-3; 12 bases agree with TRBD2. This CDR3 has 16 amino acids. Germline CDR1 and CDR2: DFQATT and SNEGSKA (reference sequence). V lost 3 bases and J lost 0; bases outside the gene matches: 4. This CDR3 reads CSASLLAGGSTDTQYF. The DNA of the CDR3 is TGCAGTGCTAGTCTCCTAGCGGGGGGGAGCACAGATACGCAGTATTTT.

The rearrangement joins TRBV12-3 or TRBV12-4 to TRBJ2-5; maybe TRBD2 (5 bases). V was trimmed by 7 bases and J by 2 bases, leaving 17 bases between them. The CDR3 is 15 residues long. CDR3 in DNA: TGTGCCAGCAACACTCATACGGGGATTCAAGAGACCCAGTACTTC. The encoded protein is CASNTHTGIQETQYF.

This clonotype was counted a few times. This chain links TRBV7-9 with TRBJ2-5; maybe TRBD1 (6 bases). Germline V lookup: CDR1 SEHNR, CDR2 FQNEAQ (reference sequence). V lost 5 bases, J lost 5 bases, and 18 bases lay in between. The CDR3 has 15 residues. CDR3 in DNA: TGTGCCAGCAGCGCAACTACAGGGAAAGGGGAGACCCAGTACTTC. Protein sequence: CASSATTGKGETQYF.